Below are 4 T cell receptor beta chains sequenced from a single sample in a study of cytomegalovirus exposure and HLA in healthy donors. It was with 60 Vbeta and 13 Jbeta primers that the PCR ran. Profiling relied on immunoSEQ multiplex PCR, and the TCRdb table lists in-frame clones only, not all of them. The sample has about 54,000 clones. Sequencing used PBMCs. These receptors were collected from a woman aged 40 to 50 in good health and CMV-seronegative.

The chain has TRBV19 and TRBJ2-7; TRBD2 is a possible D gene (7 bases). CDR3 length equals 17 residues. Germline V gene data show CDR1 as LNHDA and CDR2 as SQIVND (reference sequence). Trimming cost V 0 bases and J 4 bases, with 19 bases left between them. The CDR3 sequence: CASSIDLSRGGGYEQYF. In nucleotides, the CDR3 is TGTGCCAGTAGTATAGATCTTTCGAGGGGAGGGGGTTACGAGCAGTACTTC. Full variable domain (missing parts from reference TRBV19 and TRBJ2-7): DGGITQSPKYLFRKEGQNVTLSCEQNLNHDAMYWYRQDPGQGLRLIYYSQIVNDFQKGDIAEGYSVSREKKESFPLTVTSAQKNPTAFYLCASSIDLSRGGGYEQYFGPGTRLTVT.

The rearrangement uses TRBV7-8 and TRBJ1-2; D is possibly TRBD1 (6 bases). The CDR3 has 12 amino acids. V dropped 5 bases and J dropped 5 bases, with 9 bases sitting between them. Germline CDR1 and CDR2: SGHVS and FQNEAQ. CDR3 region: CASSAQGYGYTF. The CDR3 DNA follows: TGTGCCAGCAGCGCACAGGGTTATGGCTACACCTTC.

This sequence joins TRBV11-2 and TRBJ1-6; tentative D call: TRBD1 (6 bases). CDR3 length: 15 amino acids. Per germline, CDR1 SGHAT and CDR2 FQNNGV. Trimming left V 1 base short and J 5 bases short, with 9 bases between. The CDR3 loop is CASSLGTANNSPLHF. CDR3 nucleotide sequence: TGTGCCAGCAGCTTAGGGACAGCCAATAATTCACCCCTCCACTTT.

V and J are TRBV29-1 and TRBJ2-7, with 10 bases aligning to TRBD1. Germline V gives CDR1 SQVTM, CDR2 ANQGSEA. The CDR3 consists of 16 residues. Germline trimming cut 4 bases from V and 3 bases from J; bases unmatched to any gene: 12. The CDR3 nucleotides are TGCAGCGTTGCCCTCGCTGGGACAGGGGCCCTCTACGAGCAGTACTTC. Protein: CSVALAGTGALYEQYF.